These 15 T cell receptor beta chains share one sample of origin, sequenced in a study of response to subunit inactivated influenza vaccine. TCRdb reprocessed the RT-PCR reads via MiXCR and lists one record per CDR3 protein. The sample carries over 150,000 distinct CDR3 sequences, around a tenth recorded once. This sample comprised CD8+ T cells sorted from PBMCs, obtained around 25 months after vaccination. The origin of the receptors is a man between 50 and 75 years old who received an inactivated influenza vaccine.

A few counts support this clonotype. CDR3 amino acids: CSAKEVREYEQFF. The CDR3 nucleotides read TGCAGTGCTAAAGAGGTCAGGGAATATGAGCAGTTCTTC. The J gene is TRBJ2-1, the V gene TRBV20-1; a possible D gene is TRBD1 (5 bases). Trimming cost V 4 bases and J 8 bases, with 15 bases left between them. Per germline, CDR1 DFQATT and CDR2 SNEGSKA (reference sequence). The CDR3 is 13 amino acids.

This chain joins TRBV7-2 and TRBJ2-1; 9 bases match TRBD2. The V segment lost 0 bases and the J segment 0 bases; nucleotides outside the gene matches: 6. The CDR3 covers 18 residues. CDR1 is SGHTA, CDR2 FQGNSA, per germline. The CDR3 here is CASSLAPTSGSSYNEQFF. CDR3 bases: TGTGCCAGCAGCTTAGCGCCCACTAGCGGGTCCTCCTACAATGAGCAGTTCTTC. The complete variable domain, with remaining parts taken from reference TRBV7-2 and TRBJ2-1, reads GAGVSQSPSNKVTEKGKDVELRCDPISGHTALYWYRQSLGQGLEFLIYFQGNSAPDKSGLPSDRFSAERTGGSVSTLTIQRTQQEDSAVYLCASSLAPTSGSSYNEQFFGPGTRLTVL.

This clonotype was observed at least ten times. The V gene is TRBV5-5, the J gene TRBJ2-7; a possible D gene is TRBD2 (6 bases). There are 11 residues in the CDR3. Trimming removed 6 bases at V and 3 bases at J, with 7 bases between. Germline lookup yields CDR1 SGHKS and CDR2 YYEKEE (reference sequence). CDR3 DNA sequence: TGTGCCAGCAAGACTAGCTACGAGCAGTACTTC. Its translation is CASKTSYEQYF.

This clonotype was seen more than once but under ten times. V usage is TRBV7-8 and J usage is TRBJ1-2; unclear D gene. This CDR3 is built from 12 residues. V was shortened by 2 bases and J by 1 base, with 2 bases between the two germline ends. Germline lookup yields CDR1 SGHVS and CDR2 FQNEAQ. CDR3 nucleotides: TGTGCCAGCAGCTTATATAACTATGGCTACACCTTC. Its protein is CASSLYNYGYTF.

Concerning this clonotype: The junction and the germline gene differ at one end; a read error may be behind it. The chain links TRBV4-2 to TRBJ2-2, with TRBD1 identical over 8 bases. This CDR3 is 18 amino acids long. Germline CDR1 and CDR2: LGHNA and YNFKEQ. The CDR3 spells CASGQLGRGPEHTGELFF. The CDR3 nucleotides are TGTGCCAGCGGCCAACTTGGCAGGGGGCCCGAACACACCGGGGAGCTGTTTTTT.

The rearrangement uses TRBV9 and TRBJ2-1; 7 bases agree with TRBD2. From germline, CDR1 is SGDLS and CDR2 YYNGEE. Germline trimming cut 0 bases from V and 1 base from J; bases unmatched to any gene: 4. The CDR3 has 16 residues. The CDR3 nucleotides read TGTGCCAGCAGCGTAGGCTCGGGGGGATCCTACAATGAGCAGTTCTTC. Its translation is CASSVGSGGSYNEQFF.

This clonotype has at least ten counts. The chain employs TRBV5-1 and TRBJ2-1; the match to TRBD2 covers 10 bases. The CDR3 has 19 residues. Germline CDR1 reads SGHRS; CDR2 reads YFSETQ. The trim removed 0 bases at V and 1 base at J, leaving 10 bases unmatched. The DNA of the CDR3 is TGCGCCAGCAGCTTGGACACAGCGGGAGGGCCCCCTTCCTACAATGAGCAGTTCTTC. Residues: CASSLDTAGGPPSYNEQFF.

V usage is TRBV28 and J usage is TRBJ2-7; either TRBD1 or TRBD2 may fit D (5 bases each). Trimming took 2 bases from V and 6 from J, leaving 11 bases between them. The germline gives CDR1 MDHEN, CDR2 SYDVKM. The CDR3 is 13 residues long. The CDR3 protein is CASSLITGAEQYF. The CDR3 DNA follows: TGTGCCAGCAGTTTAATCACCGGGGCCGAGCAGTACTTC.

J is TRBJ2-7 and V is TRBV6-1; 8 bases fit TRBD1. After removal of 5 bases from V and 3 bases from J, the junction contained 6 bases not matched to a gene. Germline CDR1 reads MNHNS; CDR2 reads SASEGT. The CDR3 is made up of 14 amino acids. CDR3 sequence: CASSPQGQVYEQYF. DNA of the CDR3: TGTGCCAGCAGTCCACAGGGACAGGTCTACGAGCAGTACTTC.

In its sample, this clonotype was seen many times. CDR3 coding DNA: TGTGCCAGCAGTGGGACCTCGGGTCTCAAAGAGACCCAGTACTTC. Protein product: CASSGTSGLKETQYF. The chain uses TRBV12-3 or TRBV12-4 and TRBJ2-5; either TRBD1 or TRBD2 may supply D (5 bases each). V was clipped by 5 bases and J by 3 bases, with 16 bases between them. This CDR3 has 15 amino acids.

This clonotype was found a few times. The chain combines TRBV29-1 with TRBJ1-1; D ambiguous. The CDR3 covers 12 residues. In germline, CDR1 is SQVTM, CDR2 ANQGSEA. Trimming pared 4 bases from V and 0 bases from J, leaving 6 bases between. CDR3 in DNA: TGCAGCGTTGGGGCCATGAACACTGAAGCTTTCTTT. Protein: CSVGAMNTEAFF. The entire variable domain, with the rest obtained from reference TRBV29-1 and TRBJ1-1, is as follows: SAVISQKPSRDICQRGTSLTIQCQVDSQVTMMFWYRQQPGQSLTLIATANQGSEATYESGFVIDKFPISRPNLTFSTLTVSNMSPEDSSIYLCSVGAMNTEAFFGQGTRLTVV.

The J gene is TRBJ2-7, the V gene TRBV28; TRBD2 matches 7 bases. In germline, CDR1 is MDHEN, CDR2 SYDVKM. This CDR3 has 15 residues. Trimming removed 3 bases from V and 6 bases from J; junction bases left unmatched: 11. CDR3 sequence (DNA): TGTGCCAGCAGTTTTGGGTTAGCGGGCACGGTCGAGCAGTACTTC. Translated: CASSFGLAGTVEQYF.

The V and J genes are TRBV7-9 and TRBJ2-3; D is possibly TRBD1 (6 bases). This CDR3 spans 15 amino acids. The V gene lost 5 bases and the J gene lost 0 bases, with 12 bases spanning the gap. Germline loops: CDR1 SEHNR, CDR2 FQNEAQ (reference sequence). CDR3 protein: CASSERQASTDTQYF. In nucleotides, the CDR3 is TGTGCCAGCAGCGAACGACAGGCTAGCACAGATACGCAGTATTTT.

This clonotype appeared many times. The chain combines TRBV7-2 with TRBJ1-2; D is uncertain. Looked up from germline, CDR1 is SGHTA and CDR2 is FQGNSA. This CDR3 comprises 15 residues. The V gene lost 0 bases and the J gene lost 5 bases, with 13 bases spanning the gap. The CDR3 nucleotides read TGTGCCAGCAGCTTAGCGGAATCCTCGCTTTATGGCTACACCTTC. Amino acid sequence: CASSLAESSLYGYTF. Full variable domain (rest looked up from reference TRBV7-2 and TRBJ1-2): GAGVSQSPSNKVTEKGKDVELRCDPISGHTALYWYRQSLGQGLEFLIYFQGNSAPDKSGLPSDRFSAERTGGSVSTLTIQRTQQEDSAVYLCASSLAESSLYGYTFGSGTRLTVV.

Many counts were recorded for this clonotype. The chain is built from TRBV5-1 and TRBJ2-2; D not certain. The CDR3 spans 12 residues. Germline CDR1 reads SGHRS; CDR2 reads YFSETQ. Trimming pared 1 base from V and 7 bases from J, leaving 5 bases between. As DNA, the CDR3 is TGCGCCAGCAGCTTGAGGGTCGGGGAGCTGTTTTTT. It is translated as CASSLRVGELFF.